This TCR beta chain was found in a study of blood T cell repertoires in COVID-19. The overall study: T cells, B-cell-depleted T cells, or PBMCs provided the cDNA or gDNA that served as material.

Original methodology: Reference gene primer amplification yielded estimated nucleated cell counts. TCRdb keeps only in-frame clones here, not all; method: immunoSEQ multiplex PCR. That table is the source of V, J and clone size, and D and trimming were worked out from the DNA. The table records some 300,000 clones, around nine tenths of them present only once. This CDR3 contains 13 residues. Between the trimmed V and J ends, which lost 2 bases and 6 bases, there was a span of 13 bases. From germline, CDR1 is SQVTM and CDR2 ANQGSEA. Seattle patients were enrolled during active infection and followed longitudinally.

The chain combines TRBV29-1 with TRBJ1-2; TRBD1 is a possible D gene (6 bases). The specimen sequenced was peripheral blood. The source is a woman aged 25-40 years with COVID-19, enrolled during active disease. The CDR3 reads CSVESRGAHGYTF. Written as DNA, the CDR3 is TGCAGCGTTGAATCCAGGGGAGCACATGGCTACACCTTC.